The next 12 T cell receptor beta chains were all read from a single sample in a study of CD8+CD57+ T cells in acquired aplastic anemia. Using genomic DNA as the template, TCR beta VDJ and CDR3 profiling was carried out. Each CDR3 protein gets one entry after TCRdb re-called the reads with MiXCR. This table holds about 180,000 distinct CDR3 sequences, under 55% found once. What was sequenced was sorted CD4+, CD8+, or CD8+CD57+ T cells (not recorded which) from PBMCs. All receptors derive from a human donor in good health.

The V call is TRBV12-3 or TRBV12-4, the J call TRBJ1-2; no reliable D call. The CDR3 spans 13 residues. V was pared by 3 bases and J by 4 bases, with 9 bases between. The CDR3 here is CASSFGEAYGYTF. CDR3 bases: TGTGCCAGCAGTTTTGGTGAAGCCTATGGCTACACCTTC.

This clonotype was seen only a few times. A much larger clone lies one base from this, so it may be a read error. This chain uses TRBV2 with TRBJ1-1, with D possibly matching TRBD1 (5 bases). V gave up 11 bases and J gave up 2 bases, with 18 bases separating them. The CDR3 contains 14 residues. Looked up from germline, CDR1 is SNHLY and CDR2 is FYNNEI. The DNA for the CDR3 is TGTGCCGGACCAGCCGGGGCGGGAAACACTGAAGCTTTCTTT. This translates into CAGPAGAGNTEAFF.

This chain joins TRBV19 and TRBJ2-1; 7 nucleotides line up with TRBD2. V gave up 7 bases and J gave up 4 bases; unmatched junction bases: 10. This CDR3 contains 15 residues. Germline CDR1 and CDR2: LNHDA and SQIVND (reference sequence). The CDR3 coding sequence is TGTGCCAGTACCCCGACTAGCTTACCGTACAATGAGCAGTTCTTC. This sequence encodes CASTPTSLPYNEQFF.

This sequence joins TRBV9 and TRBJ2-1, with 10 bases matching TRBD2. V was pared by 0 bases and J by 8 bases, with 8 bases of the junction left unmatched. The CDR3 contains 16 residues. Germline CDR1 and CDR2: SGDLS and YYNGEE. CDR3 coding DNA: TGTGCCAGCAGCGTAGAAACTAGCGGGGCGAACGATGAGCAGTTCTTC. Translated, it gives CASSVETSGANDEQFF.

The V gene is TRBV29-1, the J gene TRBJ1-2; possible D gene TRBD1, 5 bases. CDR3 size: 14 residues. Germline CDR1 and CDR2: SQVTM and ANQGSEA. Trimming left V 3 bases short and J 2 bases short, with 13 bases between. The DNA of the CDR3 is TGCAGCGTTGAGGACGGGGGGACGAACTATGGCTACACCTTC. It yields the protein CSVEDGGTNYGYTF.

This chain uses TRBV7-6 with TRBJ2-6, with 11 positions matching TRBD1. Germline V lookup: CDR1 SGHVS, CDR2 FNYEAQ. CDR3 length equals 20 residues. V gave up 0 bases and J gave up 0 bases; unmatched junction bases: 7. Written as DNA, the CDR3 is TGTGCCAGCAGCTTAGCCAGTGACGGGACAGGGGGCTCTGGGGCCAACGTCCTGACTTTC. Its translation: CASSLASDGTGGSGANVLTF.

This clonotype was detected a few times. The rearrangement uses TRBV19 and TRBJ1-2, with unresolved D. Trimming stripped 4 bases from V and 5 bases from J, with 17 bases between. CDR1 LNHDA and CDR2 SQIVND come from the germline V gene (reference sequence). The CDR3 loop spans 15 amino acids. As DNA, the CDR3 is TGTGCCAGTAGTAGCTCCGGCCAAGATTTTTATGGCTACACCTTC. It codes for CASSSSGQDFYGYTF. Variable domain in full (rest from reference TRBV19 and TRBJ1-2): DGGITQSPKYLFRKEGQNVTLSCEQNLNHDAMYWYRQDPGQGLRLIYYSQIVNDFQKGDIAEGYSVSREKKESFPLTVTSAQKNPTAFYLCASSSSGQDFYGYTFGSGTRLTVV.

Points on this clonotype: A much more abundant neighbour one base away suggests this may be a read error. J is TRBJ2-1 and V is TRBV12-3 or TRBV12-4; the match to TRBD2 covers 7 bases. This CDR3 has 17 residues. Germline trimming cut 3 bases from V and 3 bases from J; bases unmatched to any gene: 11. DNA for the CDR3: TGTGCCAGCAGTTTTAGGGTCGGGAGGAGCTTCTACAATGAGCAGTTCTTC. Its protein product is CASSFRVGRSFYNEQFF.

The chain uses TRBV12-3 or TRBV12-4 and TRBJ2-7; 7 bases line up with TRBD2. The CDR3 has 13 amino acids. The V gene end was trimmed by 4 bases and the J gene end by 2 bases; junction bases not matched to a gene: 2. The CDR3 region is CASSYGTTYEQYF. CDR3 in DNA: TGTGCCAGCAGTTATGGGACTACCTACGAGCAGTACTTC.

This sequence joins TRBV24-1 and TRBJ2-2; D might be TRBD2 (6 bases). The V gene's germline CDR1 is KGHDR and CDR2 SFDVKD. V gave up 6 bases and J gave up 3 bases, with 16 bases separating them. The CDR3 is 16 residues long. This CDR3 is CATSTGTPPYTGELFF. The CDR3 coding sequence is TGTGCCACCAGTACCGGGACTCCTCCGTACACCGGGGAGCTGTTTTTT.

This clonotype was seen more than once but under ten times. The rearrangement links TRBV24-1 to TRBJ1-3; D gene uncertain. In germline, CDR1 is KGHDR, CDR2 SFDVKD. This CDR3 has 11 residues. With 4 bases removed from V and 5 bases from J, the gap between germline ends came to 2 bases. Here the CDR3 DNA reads TGTGCCACCAGTGAACGAAACACCATATATTTT. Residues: CATSERNTIYF.

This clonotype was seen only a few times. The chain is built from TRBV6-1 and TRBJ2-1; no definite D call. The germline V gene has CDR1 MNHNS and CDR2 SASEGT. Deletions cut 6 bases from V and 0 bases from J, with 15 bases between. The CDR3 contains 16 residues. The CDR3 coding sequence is TGTGCCAGCAGCCCTTTCGGGTCTAGCTCCTACAATGAGCAGTTCTTC. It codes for CASSPFGSSSYNEQFF.